A selection of T cell receptor beta chains follows, all from one sample in a study of blood T cells in healthy people across ages. Via MiXCR, TCRdb re-called the 5' RACE reads, giving one row per CDR3 protein. The sample consists of around 870,000 distinct CDR3 sequences, less than 35% of them appearing once. Sequencing was done on a sample of blood. These receptor sequences come from a woman older than 75 in good health. CDR3s leave out the opening cysteine and the closing phenylalanine or tryptophan. D genes are given only for firm matches.

CDR3aa,v_gene,j_gene,d_gene
ASSLALGVQETQY,TRBV7-9,TRBJ2-5,.
ASNQNSYEQY,TRBV11-2,TRBJ2-7,.
SASSASGGTSYNEQF,TRBV20-1,TRBJ2-1,TRBD2
SVRGGATDTQY,TRBV20-1,TRBJ2-3,TRBD2
AISVGGQQETQY,TRBV10-3,TRBJ2-5,TRBD1
ASTPYGGAETQY,TRBV11-2,TRBJ2-5,.
ASSLEDTRQY,TRBV5-1,TRBJ2-4,.
ASSPGQLTYNEQY,TRBV25-1,TRBJ2-7,TRBD1
ASSMTQAGWSYNEQF,TRBV5-1,TRBJ2-1,TRBD2
ASSTGLAGLETQY,TRBV9,TRBJ2-5,TRBD2
ASSPSVTGELF,TRBV5-1,TRBJ2-2,.
ASSPPGTGRDAQY,TRBV18,TRBJ2-3,.
ASSQGTVGYEQY,TRBV3-1,TRBJ2-7,.
ASSYSGQVVEQY,TRBV6-6,TRBJ2-7,.
ASSLGGGVADTQY,TRBV5-4,TRBJ2-3,.
ASSHGEVGLQETQY,TRBV14,TRBJ2-5,.
ASSYSSDRRDTEAF,TRBV6-2/TRBV6-3,TRBJ1-1,.
ASSYLTDRDRVDTQY,TRBV6-2/TRBV6-3,TRBJ2-3,TRBD1
ASSLQGVNTGELF,TRBV7-7,TRBJ2-2,TRBD1
ASSDQGQGRSNQPQH,TRBV6-6,TRBJ1-5,TRBD1
ASSRGRATDTQY,TRBV6-2/TRBV6-3,TRBJ2-3,.
SAPPRDRALGYT,TRBV20-1,TRBJ1-2,TRBD1
AWRGQGSRQTQY,TRBV30,.,TRBD1
SVSGGTEAF,TRBV29-1,TRBJ1-1,TRBD1
ATVDREGRRTGELF,TRBV11-2,TRBJ2-2,.
ASTNLGSSYEQY,TRBV6-2/TRBV6-3,TRBJ2-7,.
ASSSLYREPSYEQY,TRBV27,TRBJ2-7,.
SARDWRKDGELF,TRBV20-1,TRBJ2-2,.
ASSQDLNRGYGEQF,TRBV4-1,TRBJ2-1,TRBD1
ASSLAGLAAQY,TRBV11-2,TRBJ2-3,.
SVTPEPWGNIQY,TRBV29-1,TRBJ2-4,.
ASSATSGTPDTQY,TRBV6-1,TRBJ2-3,TRBD2
SARVRQGEKAF,TRBV20-1,TRBJ1-1,.
SARENRQETQY,TRBV20-1,TRBJ2-5,.
ASSTIPGGGQPQH,TRBV19,TRBJ1-5,TRBD1
ASSYGQGNQPQH,TRBV6-2/TRBV6-3,TRBJ1-5,TRBD1
ASSPPSRFNEQF,TRBV7-2,TRBJ2-1,.
ASSWTEDEQY,TRBV7-9,TRBJ2-7,.
ASSWGGGEKRF,TRBV7-2,TRBJ1-4,.
ASSEQTGPRSTDTQY,TRBV2,TRBJ2-3,.
ASSYLAGGSYNEQF,TRBV5-1,TRBJ2-1,TRBD2
ASGASGGSQETQY,TRBV14,TRBJ2-5,TRBD2
ASSFRSKTKETQY,TRBV27,TRBJ2-5,.
ASSARDRGRGDTEAF,TRBV6-1,TRBJ1-1,TRBD1
ASRQTSGETQY,TRBV4-1,TRBJ2-5,TRBD2
ASSLAAPLGGNEQF,TRBV28,TRBJ2-1,.
ASTGSGTGGRGYT,TRBV7-2,TRBJ1-2,TRBD1
ASSLSFPGLPYNEQF,TRBV18,TRBJ2-1,TRBD2
ATSDSRPGRAF,TRBV24-1,TRBJ1-1,.
ASSLGDSPYTETF,TRBV7-9,TRBJ1-1,TRBD1
ASSSIGTGATEAF,TRBV6-5,TRBJ1-1,TRBD1
ASSGTSGGTDTQY,TRBV19,TRBJ2-3,TRBD2
ASSIDYSSYNEQF,TRBV19,TRBJ2-1,.
ASKVRTTQETQY,TRBV6-1,TRBJ2-5,.
ASSKSGNKETQY,TRBV7-2,TRBJ2-5,.
ASSLSTGGCYGYT,TRBV27,TRBJ1-2,TRBD1
ASSEGQPGQPQH,TRBV12-3/TRBV12-4,TRBJ1-5,TRBD1
ASTKGPEQY,TRBV28,TRBJ2-5,.
ASTNRGRETQY,TRBV28,TRBJ2-5,TRBD1